The 13 T cell receptor beta chains below were found in one sample sequenced in a study of blood T cell repertoires in COVID-19. Sequencing used immunoSEQ multiplex PCR; TCRdb keeps in-frame clones, though not all of them. The top ten clones hold roughly 8% of a sample with 150,000 or so clones, 80% to 85% of them seen once. Source material: PBMCs or T cells enriched from blood (not recorded which). These receptors all stem from a woman between 50 and 59 years old who had recovered from COVID-19.

The chain recombines TRBV11-3 with TRBJ1-2; tentative D call: TRBD1 (6 bases). The germline gives CDR1 SGHNT, CDR2 YENEEA. The CDR3 is 16 amino acids. Trimming took 3 bases from V and 4 from J, leaving 18 bases between them. The chain's CDR3 is CASSFTGTMEPYGYTF. For the CDR3, the DNA is TGTGCCAGCAGCTTTACCGGGACAATGGAGCCCTATGGCTACACCTTC.

The chain recombines TRBV3-1 (or the pseudogene TRBV3-2) with TRBJ2-3, with D possibly being TRBD1 (6 bases). This CDR3 comprises 14 residues. Looked up from germline, CDR1 is LGHDT and CDR2 is YNNKEL (reference sequence). Between the trimmed V and J ends, which lost 3 bases and 6 bases, there was a span of 13 bases. CDR3 loop: CASSQGASYDTQYF. CDR3 nucleotides: TGTGCCAGCAGCCAGGGGGCTTCGTACGATACGCAGTATTTT.

The CDR3 sequence: CASTTSKKAFF. In DNA form, the CDR3 reads TGTGCCAGCACCACTTCAAAGAAAGCTTTCTTT. J is TRBJ1-1 and V is TRBV12-3 or TRBV12-4; D uncertain. V lost 7 bases and J lost 9, with 12 bases in between. There are 11 residues in the CDR3.

This chain uses TRBV27 with TRBJ2-2; D is unresolved. CDR3 length: 14 residues. Trimming removed 5 bases from V and 3 bases from J, with 10 bases in between. CDR1 and CDR2 (germline): MNHEY, SMNVEV (reference sequence). The CDR3 DNA reads TGTGCCAGCAGTCACGACATATACACCGGGGAGCTGTTTTTT. This codes for CASSHDIYTGELFF.

The CDR3 nucleotides are TGCAGTGCTAGTGGGACGGGCGGGTCTGAACGGCAGTACTTC. Amino acids: CSASGTGGSERQYF. The chain couples TRBV20-1 to TRBJ2-7, with D perhaps given as TRBD1 or TRBD2 (5 bases each). Germline CDR1 DFQATT, CDR2 SNEGSKA (reference sequence). Deletions cut 3 bases from V and 9 bases from J, with 21 bases between. The CDR3 sequence is 14 residues long.

J is TRBJ2-1 and V is TRBV10-3; maybe TRBD1 (5 bases). Germline V gene data show CDR1 as ENHRY and CDR2 as SYGVKD. The V and J ends lost 5 bases and 8 bases respectively, with 13 bases between them. The CDR3 spans 13 residues. The CDR3 reads CAISQGEWDEQFF. Written as DNA, the CDR3 is TGTGCCATCAGTCAGGGCGAGTGGGATGAGCAGTTCTTC.

Comment on this clone: The same CDR3 is also encoded by other DNA sequences in this sample. The chain uses TRBV7-9 and TRBJ1-1; D call uncertain. The CDR3 covers 13 residues. The ends were cut back, 2 bases at V and 0 bases at J, with 4 bases in the middle. The germline gives CDR1 SEHNR, CDR2 FQNEAQ (reference sequence). This CDR3 reads CASSLTLNTEAFF. As DNA, the CDR3 is TGTGCCAGCAGCTTAACACTGAACACTGAAGCTTTCTTT.

This rearrangement joins TRBV6-1 to TRBJ1-6; D is unresolved. V lost 4 bases and J lost 7, with 17 bases in between. Germline V lookup: CDR1 MNHNS, CDR2 SASEGT. The CDR3 is 16 residues long. The CDR3 here is CASSAGLSPSNSPLHF. The CDR3 DNA follows: TGTGCCAGCAGTGCTGGACTAAGCCCTTCCAATTCACCCCTCCACTTT.

The chain links TRBV6-5 to TRBJ1-1, with D uncertain. Germline V gene sequence: CDR1 MNHEY, CDR2 SVGAGI. The V end lost 8 bases, the J end lost 1 base, and 11 bases lay between the germline ends. The CDR3 has 13 amino acids. CDR3 DNA sequence: TGTGCCAGCGGTTTCCGGGAGAACACTGAAGCTTTCTTT. Amino acids: CASGFRENTEAFF.

The gene calls are TRBV18 and TRBJ2-2, with D perhaps matching TRBD1 (5 bases). CDR1 is KGHSH and CDR2 is LQKENI in the germline V gene. The V and J ends lost 2 bases and 2 bases respectively, with 15 bases between them. The CDR3 runs 17 residues. CDR3 protein: CASSPTAGSINTGELFF. The CDR3 DNA reads TGTGCCAGCTCACCAACAGCAGGGTCCATAAACACCGGGGAGCTGTTTTTT.

The chain's CDR3 is CASSLERRETQYF. CDR3 sequence (DNA): TGTGCCAGCAGCTTAGAAAGGAGGGAGACCCAGTACTTC. The chain combines TRBV7-2 with TRBJ2-5, with D perhaps matching TRBD2 (5 bases). V was shortened by 1 base and J by 5 bases, with 8 bases between the two germline ends. Germline CDR1 is SGHTA and CDR2 is FQGNSA. This CDR3 has 13 residues.

CDR3 in DNA: TGTGCCAGCAGTCAGGGGACGGTCGAAAAACTGTTTTTT. Protein product: CASSQGTVEKLFF. V is TRBV6-5 and J is TRBJ1-4; D is possibly TRBD1 (6 bases). This CDR3 is 13 amino acids long. The V end was cut by 5 bases, the J end by 8 bases, with 12 bases between. Germline-derived CDR1 and CDR2 are MNHEY and SVGAGI.

The chain couples TRBV2 to TRBJ1-5; 12 bases map to TRBD1. This CDR3 is 15 amino acids long. Germline V gene data show CDR1 as SNHLY and CDR2 as FYNNEI. The J segment lost 9 bases and the V segment lost 4 bases, leaving 7 bases of the junction unmatched. The CDR3: CASSGDRGQERPQHF. CDR3 bases: TGTGCCAGCAGTGGGGACAGGGGGCAAGAGAGGCCCCAGCATTTT.